Sequencing of this T cell receptor (beta chain) was carried out in a study of beta chain features in type 1 diabetes. With regard to this clone: Its target is not known.

Of the isolated RNA, all was reverse transcribed, and so the sequenced material was expressed TCRB transcripts. Reads from naive, central memory and regulatory T cell samples averaged roughly 3.3 million. Generated by immunoSEQ multiplex PCR, the TCRdb table keeps only in-frame clones and is missing some. Among about 160,000 clones listed, about 9% were seen once. V lost 8 bases and J lost 8, with 21 bases in between. CDR3 size: 14 residues. CDR1 is MGHDK and CDR2 is SYGVNS in the germline V gene. Overall study findings and caveats: For TCRB rearrangement, an influence of HLA type remained unresolved here. TCRB CDR3s were moderately but significantly shorter in Type 1 diabetes patients in all four CD4+ subsets.

This receptor was identified in a woman younger than 30 with type 1 diabetes. This rearrangement joins TRBV25-1 to TRBJ1-2; tentatively, D is TRBD1 (6 bases). The sample taken for sequencing was central memory CD4+ T cells from blood. The CDR3 spells CASSPSYRVEGYTF. The CDR3 DNA reads as TGTGCCAGCTCACCATCTTACAGGGTTGAGGGCTACACCTTC.